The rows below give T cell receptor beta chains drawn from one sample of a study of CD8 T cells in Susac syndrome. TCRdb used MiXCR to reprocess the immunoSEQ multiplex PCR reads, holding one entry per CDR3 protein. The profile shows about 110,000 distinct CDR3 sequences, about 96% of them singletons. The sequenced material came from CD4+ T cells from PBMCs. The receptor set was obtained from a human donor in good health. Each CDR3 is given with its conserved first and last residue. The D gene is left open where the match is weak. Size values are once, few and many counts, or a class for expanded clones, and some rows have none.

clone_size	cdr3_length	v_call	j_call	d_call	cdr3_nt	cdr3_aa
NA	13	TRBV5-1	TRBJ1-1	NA	TGCGCCAGCAGCTTGGAGGCCGGGAGGTCAGCTTTCTTT	CASSLEAGRSAFF
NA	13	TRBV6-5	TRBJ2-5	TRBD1	TGTGCCAGCAGGGGGACAGGTCAAGAGACCCAGTACTTC	CASRGTGQETQYF
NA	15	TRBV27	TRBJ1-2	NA	TGTGCCAGCAGTTTTTCCATGGTGGGGAGAGCTGGCTACACCTTC	CASSFSMVGRAGYTF
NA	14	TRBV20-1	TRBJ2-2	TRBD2	TGCAGTGCTAGAACAGCGGGAGGGACCGGGGAGCTGTTTTTT	CSARTAGGTGELFF
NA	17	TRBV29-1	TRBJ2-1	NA	TGCAGCGCTGAAGATCGAGGTAGGCGGCCCTCCTACAATGAGCAGTTCTTC	CSAEDRGRRPSYNEQFF
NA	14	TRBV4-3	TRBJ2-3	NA	TGCGCCAGCAGCCATCAGCTTCTCGGGGATACGCAGTATTTT	CASSHQLLGDTQYF
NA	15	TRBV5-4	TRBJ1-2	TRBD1	TGTGCCAGCAGCTCCTCAGGACAGGGGTGGTATGGCTACACCTTC	CASSSSGQGWYGYTF
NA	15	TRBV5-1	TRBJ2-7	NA	TGCGCCAGCAGCTCGGTCCGGGACGTTGGTGTCGAGCAGTACTTC	CASSSVRDVGVEQYF
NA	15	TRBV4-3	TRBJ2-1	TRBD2	TGCGCCAGTTCCGGGACTAGCGGGTCCTACAATGAGCAGTTCTTC	CASSGTSGSYNEQFF
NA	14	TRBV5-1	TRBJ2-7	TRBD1	TGCGCCAGCTCCGGGACAGGGGGAATTTACGAGCAGTACTTC	CASSGTGGIYEQYF
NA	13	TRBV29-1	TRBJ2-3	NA	TGCAGCGTTGGGGCCCTTTACACAGATACGCAGTATTTT	CSVGALYTDTQYF
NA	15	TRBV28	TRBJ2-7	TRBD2	TGTGCCAGCAGGGGCTCTAGCGGGGGAACCTACGAGCAGTACTTC	CASRGSSGGTYEQYF
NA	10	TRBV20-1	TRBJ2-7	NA	TGCAGTGCTGGGGCCTACGAGCAGTACTTC	CSAGAYEQYF
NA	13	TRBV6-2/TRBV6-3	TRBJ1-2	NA	TGTGCCAGCAGTTATAGAACTAACTATGGCTACACCTTC	CASSYRTNYGYTF
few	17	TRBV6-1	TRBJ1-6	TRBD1	TGTGCCAGCAGCAGAGACAGGGGGAGCTCCTATAATTCACCCCTCCACTTT	CASSRDRGSSYNSPLHF
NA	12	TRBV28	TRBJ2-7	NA	TGTGCCAGCAGTTCTGTCTCCTACGAGCAGTACTTC	CASSSVSYEQYF
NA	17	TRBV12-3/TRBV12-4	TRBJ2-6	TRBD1	TGTGCCAGCAGCCCACAGGGGGCGCAGTCTGGGGCCAACGTCCTGACTTTC	CASSPQGAQSGANVLTF
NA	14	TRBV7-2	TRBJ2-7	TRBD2	TGTGCCCCCCAGGAAGCGGGAGGGCCGGAGGAGCAGTACTTC	CAPQEAGGPEEQYF
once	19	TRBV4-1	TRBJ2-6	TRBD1	TGCGCCAGCAGCCCACCCATTAAGACAGGGCCCGTTGGGGCCAACGTCCTGACTTTC	CASSPPIKTGPVGANVLTF
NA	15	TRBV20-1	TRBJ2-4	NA	TGCAGTGCTGGAGCGGCAAAAGTAGCCAAAAACATTCAGTACTTC	CSAGAAKVAKNIQYF
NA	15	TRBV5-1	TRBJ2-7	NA	TGCGCCAGCAGCCCGGTAGGAGGGAGCTCCTACGAGCAGTACTTC	CASSPVGGSSYEQYF
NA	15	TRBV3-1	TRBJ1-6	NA	TGTGCCAGCAGCCAAGATCGCGGGGGTAATTCACCCCTCCACTTT	CASSQDRGGNSPLHF
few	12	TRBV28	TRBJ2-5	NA	TGTGCCAGCAGTTTATCGAGAGAGACCCAGTACTTC	CASSLSRETQYF
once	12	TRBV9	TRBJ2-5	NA	TGTGCCAGCAGCGGGTCAAAAGAGACCCAGTACTTC	CASSGSKETQYF
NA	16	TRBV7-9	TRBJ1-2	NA	TGTGCCAGCAGCTTATCGGTTAGCAGTGCCAACTATGGCTACACCTTC	CASSLSVSSANYGYTF
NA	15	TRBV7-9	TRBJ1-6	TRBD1	TGTGCCAGCAGCCAAGAGCAGGGGGTGAATTCACCCCTCCACTTT	CASSQEQGVNSPLHF
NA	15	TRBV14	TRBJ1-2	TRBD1	TGTGCCAGCAGCCGGGGACAGATATTGTTCTATGGCTACACCTTC	CASSRGQILFYGYTF
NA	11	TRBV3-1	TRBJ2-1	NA	TGTGCCAGCAGCCAAGACCGCGAGCAGTTCTTC	CASSQDREQFF
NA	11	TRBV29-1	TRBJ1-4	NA	TGCAGCGTTGACGGTGGGGAAAAACTGTTTTTT	CSVDGGEKLFF
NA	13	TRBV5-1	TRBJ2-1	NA	TGCGCCAGCAGCTTGACCTCTTACAATGAGCAGTTCTTC	CASSLTSYNEQFF
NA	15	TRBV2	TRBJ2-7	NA	TGTGCCAGCAGTTACCGGACAGAGAGCTCCTACGAGCAGTACTTC	CASSYRTESSYEQYF
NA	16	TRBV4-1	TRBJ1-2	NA	TGCGCCAGCAGCCTACAAGTAGACAAGGTTAACTATGGCTACACCTTC	CASSLQVDKVNYGYTF
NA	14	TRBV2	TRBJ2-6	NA	TGTGCCAGCAGTGTGACGGCTGGGGCCAACGTCCTGACTTTC	CASSVTAGANVLTF
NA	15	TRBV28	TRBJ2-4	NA	TGTGCCACCTCCGGAGCGGTCTTAGCCAAAAACATTCAGTACTTC	CATSGAVLAKNIQYF